This T cell receptor beta chain came from a study of monozygotic twins with inflammatory bowel disease (dated by TCRdb to about 2019). At the level of the whole study: The complete study included around 30 monozygotic twin pairs: 19 IBD-discordant Danish pairs and nine German pairs, of which four were IBD-concordant and five were IBD-discordant. Within discordant pairs, disease-associated traits were sought mainly by comparing IBD patients with their genetically identical healthy co-twins. Each individual had, on average, about 151 000 unique TCRalpha sequences and 181 000 unique TCRbeta sequences available for analysis. Results the study describes overall, beyond this receptor: Concordant and discordant twins showed no difference in repertoire similarity, possibly because of limited statistical power. Fewer clonotypes were shared with other individuals by IBD patients than by healthy twins, most markedly in patients showing signs of disease activity. The analysis was unable to tell apart different T cell subtypes. IBD patients had lower TCRbeta repertoire diversity, measured by the inverse Simpson index, than their healthy co-twins. Differing immunosuppressive treatments among patients may have added background noise and inter-individual variability to the repertoires. No single strong signal or clonotype linked to IBD turned up in the results, so the idea that one exists was not supported.

As concerns this clonotype: This receptor's antigen is unknown.

From each donor, an approximately 2.5 ml peripheral blood sample was collected into PAXgene tubes and stored at -80 degrees C. Without any T cell sorting, total RNA was extracted from whole blood using the PAXgene blood miRNA kit on an automated QIAcube. Peripheral blood from monozygotic twin pairs, either concordant or discordant for inflammatory bowel disease, underwent deep TCRalpha and TCRbeta repertoire profiling that used unique molecular barcoding. Smoking habits were recorded for all twin pairs, and each individual was classified as a current, former or never smoker. From the germline V gene (reference sequence), CDR1 is DFQATT and CDR2 is SNEGSKA. From the cysteine through the phenylalanine, the CDR3 covers 12 amino acids. The DNA sequence is not available. Library preparation employed 5' RACE. Each TCR library was prepared from 3,000 to 4,500 ng of total RNA. For each sample, cDNA was synthesized in eight separate reactions using SMARTScribe reverse transcriptase. During cDNA synthesis, unique molecular identifiers containing a 6-nucleotide sample barcode were introduced by template switching. TCRalpha and TCRbeta cDNA was amplified in two nested PCRs of around 15 and 10 cycles, and bead purification was carried out after each PCR. Before amplification, the cDNA was treated with uracil DNA-glycosylase and purified using the QIAquick PCR purification kit. In the second PCR, Illumina TruSeq-compatible adapters and sample-specific barcodes were added. Library quality and concentration were assessed using TapeStation and Qubit, and 5 ng of each library was pooled. Pooled libraries were sequenced on an Illumina HiSeq2500 single-index Rapid Run with 2 x 100 bp reads and custom sequencing primers. Concerning the study's data processing: MiGEC version 1.2.6 was used for UMI-based consensus assembly, which corrected PCR and sequencing errors. MiXCR version 2.1.1 was used to carry out V(D)J alignment, clonotype assembly and CDR3 extraction. Normalisation of gene usage, clonotype sharing and MAIT/NKT TCR abundance was achieved by analysing the top 1000, 10 000 and 20 000 clonotypes per sample. After downsampling to 27 000 UMIs, diversity was calculated as the inverse Simpson index using the vegan R package. Paired Mann-Whitney U tests on discordant twin pairs were used, with Benjamini-Hochberg multiple-testing correction. Once TCRdb had reprocessed the reads, it stored one entry per CDR3 protein sequence and supplied no DNA. Here the V and J calls rest on TCRdb's processing, not on the authors' analysis. The sample table includes approximately 400,000 distinct CDR3 sequences. The ten largest clonotypes hold just over 2.5% of the sample.

The TCR comes from a human donor with ulcerative colitis or Crohn's disease, or a healthy co-twin of an affected twin (not recorded which). The chain is encoded by TRBV20-1 joined to TRBJ2-1. The material sequenced was blood. The CDR3 region: CSATDRTNEQFF.